This T cell receptor (beta chain) was retrieved from a study of molecular identifiers for immune sequencing clone quantification. From the PCR reads, TCRdb called clonotypes with MiXCR, one entry per CDR3 protein. The data hold hundreds of thousands of distinct CDR3 sequences, with just under 20% observed a single time. V shed 3 bases and J 4 bases; nucleotides not matched to a gene: 10. The CDR3 consists of 16 residues. The germline gives CDR1 MDHEN, CDR2 SYDVKM. This clonotype was seen repeatedly, ten times or more. This chain uses TRBV28 with TRBJ2-7, with 9 bases that match TRBD2. The receptor comes from a human donor in good health. Some libraries in this study had Jurkat cell RNA spiked in. Sequencing was done on a sample of naive CD8+ T cells from blood, with Jurkat cell RNA spiked in. Subset noted: FACS-sorted CD8+CD4-CCR7+CD45RA+ naive T cells. The CDR3 reads CASSLGPSGRIYEQYF. CDR3 bases: TGTGCCAGCAGTTTGGGCCCCAGCGGGAGGATTTACGAGCAGTACTTC.